Sequencing of this T cell receptor (beta chain) was carried out in a study of shared clonotypes between healthy human individuals. Generated by immunoSEQ multiplex PCR, the TCRdb table keeps only in-frame clones and is missing some. Altogether 1,400,000 or so clones are present, 98% being singletons, with the ten largest covering about 0.35%. Study-level findings and limits: Among donors, clonotype sharing was expected to be affected by sequencing depth.

Notes on this clone: Its antigen is unknown.

The CDR3 spans 13 residues. Trimming left V 4 bases short and J 3 bases short, with 10 bases between. In germline, CDR1 is GTSNPN, CDR2 SVGIG (reference sequence). This sequence joins TRBV30 and TRBJ1-5; D gene ambiguous. Sequences were obtained from naive CD4+ T cells sorted from blood. The subset: CD45RA+ positively selected. This clonotype was obtained from a man younger than 45 in good health. The CDR3 sequence is CAWNAGPNQPQHF. CDR3 in DNA: TGTGCCTGGAACGCCGGGCCCAATCAGCCCCAGCATTTT. Full variable domain (missing parts from reference TRBV30 and TRBJ1-5): SQTIHQWPATLVQPVGSPLSLECTVEGTSNPNLYWYRQAAGRGLQLLFYSVGIGQISSEVPQNLSASRPQDRQFILSSKKLLLSDSGFYLCAWNAGPNQPQHFGDGTRLSIL.